A single sample gave rise to the 29 T cell receptor beta chains below, sequenced in a study of blood T cell repertoires in COVID-19. TCRdb's table, derived via immunoSEQ multiplex PCR, lists solely in-frame clones and lacks some. There are 250,000 to 300,000 clones in the sample; more than 80% occur only once, and approximately 6% lies in the top ten. The sequencing sample was made of peripheral blood. Receptors were obtained from a woman aged 45-59 years with COVID-19, enrolled during active disease.

The CDR3 is CASRGTSGTSYEQYF. CDR3 nucleotides: TGTGCCAGCAGGGGGACTAGCGGGACCTCCTACGAGCAGTACTTC. V usage is TRBV27 and J usage is TRBJ2-7; 13 bases fit TRBD2. CDR1 is MNHEY, CDR2 SMNVEV, per germline (reference sequence). The CDR3 runs to 15 residues. V was clipped by 6 bases and J by 0 bases; unmatched bases: 2.

This chain uses TRBV6-5 with TRBJ1-4; D gene ambiguous. Trimming removed 5 bases from V and 0 bases from J, with 4 bases in between. The CDR3 is 13 residues long. The germline gives CDR1 MNHEY, CDR2 SVGAGI. The CDR3 DNA is TGTGCCAGCAGTACAACAACTAATGAAAAACTGTTTTTT. Protein: CASSTTTNEKLFF.

This sequence joins TRBV6-5 and TRBJ2-2, with 7 bases fitting TRBD2. Germline loops: CDR1 MNHEY, CDR2 SVGAGI. Trimming cost V 0 bases and J 5 bases; bases outside gene matches: 6. CDR3 length: 16 residues. CDR3 sequence (DNA): TGTGCCAGCAGTTACTCGGGCGGGAGTTGGACCGGGGAGCTGTTTTTT. This sequence encodes CASSYSGGSWTGELFF.

The chain's CDR3 is CASSFKDFFIDTQYF. The CDR3 DNA reads TGTGCCAGCAGCTTCAAGGACTTTTTTATAGATACGCAGTATTTT. The chain recombines TRBV5-8 with TRBJ2-3; D may be TRBD2 (5 bases). The germline V and J ends were trimmed by 2 bases and 5 bases, with 15 bases remaining between them. Germline V gene lookup returns CDR1 SGHTS and CDR2 YDEGEE. The CDR3 totals 15 residues.

The chain has TRBV7-3 and TRBJ1-1; 7 bases fit TRBD1. Per the germline V gene, CDR1 is SGHTA and CDR2 is FQGTGA. The CDR3 runs 15 residues. Unmatched junction bases numbered 8, after V lost 6 bases and J lost 1 base. CDR3: CASRERDSPNTEAFF. CDR3 sequence (DNA): TGTGCCAGCAGGGAAAGGGACAGCCCGAACACTGAAGCTTTCTTT. The whole variable domain, filled in from reference TRBV7-3 and TRBJ1-1, reads GAGVSQTPSNKVTEKGKYVELRCDPISGHTALYWYRQSLGQGPEFLIYFQGTGAADDSGLPNDRFFAVRPEGSVSTLKIQRTERGDSAVYLCASRERDSPNTEAFFGQGTRLTVV.

The rearrangement joins TRBV27 to TRBJ2-7; 7 bases are a match to TRBD1. With 0 bases clipped from V and 6 bases from J, the junction kept 5 bases outside the gene matches. Germline values: CDR1 MNHEY, CDR2 SMNVEV (reference sequence). CDR3 length: 14 amino acids. The CDR3 spells CASSLSGGTGEQYF. The CDR3 coding sequence is TGTGCCAGCAGTTTATCAGGGGGCACGGGCGAGCAGTACTTC.

The rearrangement links TRBV7-2 to TRBJ1-6, with 7 bases that match TRBD1. Germline values: CDR1 SGHTA, CDR2 FQGNSA. The CDR3 is 15 residues long. With V trimmed by 5 bases and J by 10 bases, 11 bases remained unmatched. The CDR3 bases are TGTGCCAGCAGCCCCGCCGGGACAGTACGATCACCCCTCCACTTT. It yields the protein CASSPAGTVRSPLHF.

CDR3 sequence reads: CASSVDGGAYEQYF. CDR3 sequence (DNA): TGTGCCAGCAGCGTAGATGGGGGGGCCTACGAGCAGTACTTC. The rearrangement links TRBV9 to TRBJ2-7, with TRBD2 matching 7 bases. Trimming removed 0 bases from V and 2 bases from J; junction bases left unmatched: 2. Per the germline V gene, CDR1 is SGDLS and CDR2 is YYNGEE. CDR3 size: 14 residues.

This sequence joins TRBV2 and TRBJ1-2; D gene unclear. Germline V gene sequence: CDR1 SNHLY, CDR2 FYNNEI. The length of the CDR3 is 14 residues. V dropped 5 bases and J dropped 1 base, with 11 bases sitting between them. CDR3 nucleotide sequence: TGTGCCAGCAGTCTCGGTACGGGTAACTATGGCTACACCTTC. Amino acids: CASSLGTGNYGYTF.

For this clone: An end of the junction does not agree with germline; a read error may underlie this. V gene TRBV2 combines with J gene TRBJ1-1, with D uncertain. This CDR3 contains 14 residues. CDR1 and CDR2 (germline): SNHLY, FYNNEI. CDR3 in DNA: TGTGCCAGCGGTGAACGGTACCCGAACACTGAAGCTTTCTTT. Translation gives CASGERYPNTEAFF.

The chain has TRBV5-1 and TRBJ2-6; D is possibly TRBD1 (6 bases). Deletions cut 2 bases from V and 0 bases from J, with 12 bases between. Germline V CDR1 and CDR2: SGHRS, YFSETQ. The CDR3 contains 17 residues. CDR3 coding DNA: TGCGCCAGCAGCTTTGACGGACAGAACTCTGGGGCCAACGTCCTGACTTTC. It encodes CASSFDGQNSGANVLTF.

The rearrangement uses TRBV5-1 and TRBJ2-7; 11 bases are a match to TRBD1. The CDR3 is made up of 15 amino acids. Trimming removed 3 bases from V and 6 bases from J; junction bases left unmatched: 8. CDR1 is SGHRS and CDR2 is YFSETQ in the germline V gene. The CDR3 reads CASSSMVGQGVEQYF. In DNA form, the CDR3 reads TGCGCCAGCAGCTCTATGGTGGGACAGGGGGTCGAGCAGTACTTC.

As regards this clone: The junction shows a germline mismatch at one end, possibly a read error. The chain joins TRBV29-1 to TRBJ2-3, with 9 bases lining up with TRBD2. The CDR3 covers 16 residues. The germline V gene has CDR1 SQVTM and CDR2 ANQGSEA. This CDR3 is CSGIAGTGTSIDTQYF. The CDR3 DNA reads TGCAGCGGGATTGCCGGAACCGGGACTAGCATAGATACGCAGTATTTT.

The V call is TRBV15, the J call TRBJ2-3; no clear D gene. CDR1 is LNHNV, CDR2 YYDKDF, per germline (reference sequence). CDR3 length: 16 amino acids. V was pared by 5 bases and J by 2 bases, with 17 bases between. CDR3 amino acids: CATSPLLGLITDTQYF. The CDR3 DNA is TGTGCCACCAGCCCCCTCCTCGGTCTAATCACAGATACGCAGTATTTT.

The chain couples TRBV5-1 to TRBJ2-1; 12 bases line up with TRBD2. Germline V lookup: CDR1 SGHRS, CDR2 YFSETQ. This CDR3 comprises 14 residues. The J segment lost 14 bases and the V segment lost 2 bases, leaving 8 bases of the junction unmatched. CDR3: CASSLVTSGSSKFF. Here the CDR3 DNA reads TGCGCCAGCAGCTTAGTGACTAGCGGGAGTTCTAAGTTCTTC.

This sequence joins TRBV5-1 and TRBJ1-4; 8 nucleotides match TRBD1. CDR3 length: 14 amino acids. Per the germline V gene, CDR1 is SGHRS and CDR2 is YFSETQ. V shed 0 bases and J 8 bases; nucleotides not matched to a gene: 3. CDR3: CASSLGTGKEKLFF. Here the CDR3 DNA reads TGCGCCAGCAGCTTGGGGACAGGGAAAGAAAAACTGTTTTTT. The whole variable domain, remainder taken from reference TRBV5-1 and TRBJ1-4, is KAGVTQTPRYLIKTRGQQVTLSCSPISGHRSVSWYQQTPGQGLQFLFEYFSETQRNKGNFPGRFSGRQFSNSRSEMNVSTLELGDSALYLCASSLGTGKEKLFFGSGTQLSVL.

The rearrangement links TRBV6-2 or TRBV6-3 to TRBJ1-6, with 8 bases lining up with TRBD1. With 2 bases clipped from V and 10 bases from J, the junction kept 4 bases outside the gene matches. Germline V CDR1 and CDR2: MNHEY, SVGEGT. The CDR3 sequence is 14 residues long. CDR3 sequence (DNA): TGTGCCAGCAGTTACGCAGGGGGCAACTCACCCCTCCACTTT. Its translation is CASSYAGGNSPLHF.

The V gene is TRBV21-1, the J gene TRBJ1-1; the table's D call, TRBD1, has no DNA check behind it. TRBV21-1 is tagged as a pseudogene. The CDR3 sequence is 14 residues long. The CDR3 coding sequence is TGTGCCACCAGTACCGGGACAGTGAACACTGAAGCTTTCTTT. Translating it yields CATSTGTVNTEAFF.

The CDR3 coding sequence is TGTGCCACCAGTGATCCGATCCCAGGTGAGCAGTTCTTC. Its translation: CATSDPIPGEQFF. The chain joins TRBV24-1 to TRBJ2-1, with no clear D. The CDR3 loop spans 13 amino acids. V was cut by 3 bases and J by 9 bases, with 11 bases left in between. From germline, CDR1 is KGHDR and CDR2 SFDVKD.

This clone was seen once. The rearrangement joins TRBV13 to TRBJ1-1, with D perhaps matching TRBD1 (6 bases). V was trimmed by 5 bases and J by 11 bases, leaving 21 bases between them. This CDR3 region has 14 residues. Germline values: CDR1 PRHDT, CDR2 FYEKMQ (reference sequence). CDR3 protein: CASSRPGQFSWAFF. DNA of the CDR3: TGTGCCAGCAGCCGCCCCGGACAGTTTTCATGGGCTTTCTTT.

The V call is TRBV14, the J call TRBJ2-5, with 7 positions matching TRBD1. CDR3 length: 17 residues. The V gene's germline CDR1 is SGHDN and CDR2 FVKESK. The V gene end was trimmed by 0 bases and the J gene end by 3 bases; junction bases not matched to a gene: 10. The CDR3, as DNA: TGTGCCAGCAGCCAAGATGAAGGACCAGGGGGTGAAGAGACCCAGTACTTC. This codes for CASSQDEGPGGEETQYF.

CDR3 sequence (DNA): TGTGCCTGGAGTGCCACAGGGGGCTACGAGCAGTACTTC. It is translated as CAWSATGGYEQYF. The chain employs TRBV30 and TRBJ2-7; 8 bases line up with TRBD1. Unmatched junction bases numbered 2, after V lost 1 base and J lost 3 bases. The V gene's germline CDR1 is GTSNPN and CDR2 SVGIG (reference sequence). CDR3 size: 13 residues.

This chain connects TRBV19 to TRBJ1-1, with D unclear. The germline V gene has CDR1 LNHDA and CDR2 SQIVND (reference sequence). There are 15 residues in the CDR3. Trimming left V 1 base short and J 4 bases short, with 13 bases between. CDR3 nucleotides: TGTGCCAGTAGTATAGGGCGGGGTCCCGGCACTGAAGCTTTCTTT. It is translated as CASSIGRGPGTEAFF.

This clone came up once. This sequence joins TRBV11-3 and TRBJ1-2; D remains unclear. The CDR3 covers 14 residues. The germline V gene has CDR1 SGHNT and CDR2 YENEEA. The V end lost 1 base, the J end lost 3 bases, and 9 bases lay between the germline ends. The CDR3 loop is CASSLGADDYGYTF. For the CDR3, the DNA is TGTGCCAGCAGCTTAGGGGCAGACGACTATGGCTACACCTTC.

The J gene is TRBJ1-1, the V gene TRBV6-5; 9 bases line up with TRBD1. V was pared by 9 bases and J by 6 bases, with 11 bases of the junction left unmatched. Germline CDR1 and CDR2: MNHEY and SVGAGI. The CDR3 loop spans 14 amino acids. The CDR3 sequence is CASLNRGRWAEAFF. The CDR3 DNA follows: TGTGCCAGTTTGAACAGGGGGCGTTGGGCTGAAGCTTTCTTT.

The rearrangement links TRBV5-1 to TRBJ2-7; TRBD1 matches at 8 bases. Germline V lookup: CDR1 SGHRS, CDR2 YFSETQ. The CDR3 has 15 amino acids. V trimming: 0 bases; J trimming: 4 bases; junction bases outside the gene matches: 6. CDR3 bases: TGCGCCAGCAGCTTGGGGTCAGGGGGCGGATACGAGCAGTACTTC. It is translated as CASSLGSGGGYEQYF. Full variable domain (rest looked up from reference TRBV5-1 and TRBJ2-7): KAGVTQTPRYLIKTRGQQVTLSCSPISGHRSVSWYQQTPGQGLQFLFEYFSETQRNKGNFPGRFSGRQFSNSRSEMNVSTLELGDSALYLCASSLGSGGGYEQYFGPGTRLTVT.

The chain joins TRBV11-3 to TRBJ2-5; 7 positions agree with TRBD2. V was pared by 5 bases and J by 3 bases, with 12 bases of the junction left unmatched. From germline, CDR1 is SGHNT and CDR2 YENEEA. The CDR3 totals 16 residues. CDR3 coding DNA: TGTGCCAGCAGCCGACGACTAGCTTTGGGGGAAGAGACCCAGTACTTC. It is translated as CASSRRLALGEETQYF.

This chain uses TRBV3-1 (or the pseudogene TRBV3-2) with TRBJ1-4, with 8 bases matching TRBD1. The CDR3 sequence is 15 residues long. CDR1 and CDR2 (germline): LGHDT, YNNKEL (reference sequence). J was trimmed by 3 bases and V by 4 bases; bases with no gene match: 4. CDR3 sequence (DNA): TGTGCCAGCAGCCGCACGACAGGGGCTAATGAAAAACTGTTTTTT. Translating gives CASSRTTGANEKLFF.

In DNA form, the CDR3 reads TGTGCCAGCAGCTCCCCTGACAGGAACTACGAGCAGTACTTC. It yields the protein CASSSPDRNYEQYF. This chain links TRBV11-1 with TRBJ2-7; D possibly corresponds to TRBD1 (6 bases). Germline CDR1 and CDR2: SGHAT and FQDESV (reference sequence). This CDR3 contains 14 residues. V gave up 4 bases and J gave up 3 bases, with 13 bases separating them. Full variable domain (missing parts from reference TRBV11-1 and TRBJ2-7): EAEVAQSPRYKITEKSQAVAFWCDPISGHATLYWYRQILGQGPELLVQFQDESVVDDSQLPKDRFSAERLKGVDSTLKIQPAELGDSAMYLCASSSPDRNYEQYFGPGTRLTVT.